Included here is one T cell receptor beta chain sequence, with context. The data were taken from a study of blood T cell repertoires in COVID-19. Background on the study: T cells, B-cell-depleted T cells, or PBMCs provided the cDNA or gDNA that served as material.

Trimming shortened V by 2 bases and J by 1 base, and 9 bases separated the two germline ends. Germline lookup yields CDR1 SGHRS and CDR2 YFSETQ. The CDR3 contains 14 residues. Libraries were prepared by immunoSEQ multiplex PCR; TCRdb keeps only in-frame clonotypes and omits some of them. The profile shows a few hundred thousand clones, approximately 90% of them singletons. The sequencing sample was made of PBMCs or T cells enriched from blood (not recorded which). This receptor was taken from a man aged 30 to 39 who had recovered from COVID-19. The rearrangement joins TRBV5-1 to TRBJ1-1; weak D call: TRBD1 (6 bases). CDR3: CASSFRTENTEAFF. The CDR3 bases are TGCGCCAGCAGCTTCCGGACAGAGAACACTGAAGCTTTCTTT.